Listed below are T cell receptor beta chains from one sample, sequenced in a study of Ad26.COV2.S vaccination and SARS-CoV-2 variants. Clones were sequenced by immunoSEQ multiplex PCR, and TCRdb holds only the in-frame ones, with some missing. Here the sample spans about 400,000 clones, under 90% being singletons. Sequenced material: peripheral blood, taken in a trial of Ad26.COV2.S vaccine versus placebo. The receptor source for this set is a person aged 18-65 years who received the Ad26.COV2.S COVID-19 vaccine or a placebo. Each CDR3 is given with its conserved first and last residue. A D gene is named only where the DNA matches it firmly. Where a row states a size, it is once, few, many or the class of an expanded clone; other rows omit it.

clone_size: NA; v_call: TRBV11-2; j_call: TRBJ1-1; d_call: NA; cdr3_length: 15; cdr3_nt: TGTGCCAGCAGCTTAAAGGGTAAAAGGGACACTGAAGCTTTCTTT; cdr3_aa: CASSLKGKRDTEAFF
clone_size: NA; v_call: TRBV2; j_call: TRBJ2-4; d_call: NA; cdr3_length: 10; cdr3_nt: TGTGCCAGCAGTGAAATTGGCTCGTACTTC; cdr3_aa: CASSEIGSYF
clone_size: NA; v_call: TRBV2; j_call: TRBJ1-5; d_call: TRBD1; cdr3_length: 15; cdr3_nt: TGTGCCAGCAGCGCTACAGGGGAAAGAAATCAGCCCCAGCATTTT; cdr3_aa: CASSATGERNQPQHF
clone_size: NA; v_call: TRBV6-5; j_call: TRBJ2-3; d_call: NA; cdr3_length: 14; cdr3_nt: TGTGCCAGCTACCGGGATCTAGTGGGAGATACGCAGTATTTT; cdr3_aa: CASYRDLVGDTQYF
clone_size: NA; v_call: TRBV19; j_call: TRBJ2-3; d_call: NA; cdr3_length: 12; cdr3_nt: TGTGCCAGTAGTATCGTCGGGAATACGCAGTATTTT; cdr3_aa: CASSIVGNTQYF
clone_size: NA; v_call: TRBV4-2; j_call: TRBJ2-2; d_call: NA; cdr3_length: 16; cdr3_nt: TGTGCCAGCAGCCAAGATTTTAGGACTCCCCCCGGGGAGCTGTTTTTT; cdr3_aa: CASSQDFRTPPGELFF
clone_size: NA; v_call: TRBV15; j_call: TRBJ1-6; d_call: NA; cdr3_length: 15; cdr3_nt: TGTGCCACCAGCAGAGTCATATCCGATAATTCACCCCTCCACTTT; cdr3_aa: CATSRVISDNSPLHF
clone_size: once; v_call: TRBV4-3; j_call: TRBJ2-6; d_call: NA; cdr3_length: 15; cdr3_nt: TGCGCCAGCAGCCCGGCAGGGGTAGGGGCCAACGTCCTGACTTTC; cdr3_aa: CASSPAGVGANVLTF
clone_size: few; v_call: TRBV5-1; j_call: TRBJ1-2; d_call: TRBD1; cdr3_length: 14; cdr3_nt: TGCGCCAGCAGCTTGGCTGGGACAGGGTATGGCTACACCTTC; cdr3_aa: CASSLAGTGYGYTF
clone_size: once; v_call: TRBV7-2; j_call: TRBJ1-4; d_call: NA; cdr3_length: 15; cdr3_nt: TGTGCCAGCAGCTTAGCGCCGGAGTATAATGAAAAACTGTTTTTT; cdr3_aa: CASSLAPEYNEKLFF
clone_size: few; v_call: TRBV6-5; j_call: TRBJ1-1; d_call: TRBD1; cdr3_length: 13; cdr3_nt: TGTGCCACAGGGGGTGAAATGAACACTGAAGCTTTCTTT; cdr3_aa: CATGGEMNTEAFF
clone_size: NA; v_call: TRBV5-8; j_call: TRBJ1-5; d_call: NA; cdr3_length: 15; cdr3_nt: TGTGCCAGCAGCTGGACGGGACGGCACGGGCAGCCCCAGCATTTT; cdr3_aa: CASSWTGRHGQPQHF
clone_size: once; v_call: TRBV5-6; j_call: TRBJ2-3; d_call: NA; cdr3_length: 13; cdr3_nt: TGTGCCAGCACCCTAGGGGTTCAGGATACGCAGTATTTT; cdr3_aa: CASTLGVQDTQYF
clone_size: NA; v_call: TRBV5-5; j_call: TRBJ2-7; d_call: NA; cdr3_length: 15; cdr3_nt: TGTGCCAGCAGGTTGTCCCCACGGGATTACTACGAGCAGTACTTC; cdr3_aa: CASRLSPRDYYEQYF
clone_size: few; v_call: TRBV4-3; j_call: TRBJ1-4; d_call: TRBD1; cdr3_length: 15; cdr3_nt: TGCGCCAGCAGCCAACACAGGGGGACTAATGAAAAACTGTTTTTT; cdr3_aa: CASSQHRGTNEKLFF
clone_size: NA; v_call: TRBV5-4; j_call: TRBJ2-5; d_call: TRBD2; cdr3_length: 16; cdr3_nt: TGTGCCAGCAGCTTCCCGACTAGCGGGGGGGCGGAGACCCAGTACTTC; cdr3_aa: CASSFPTSGGAETQYF
clone_size: NA; v_call: TRBV25-1; j_call: TRBJ2-7; d_call: TRBD1; cdr3_length: 13; cdr3_nt: TGTGCCAGCAGTACGGGCAGGGGACAGCAGCAGTACTTC; cdr3_aa: CASSTGRGQQQYF
clone_size: NA; v_call: TRBV4-1; j_call: TRBJ1-1; d_call: NA; cdr3_length: 15; cdr3_nt: TGCGCCAGCAGCCAAGATGCTCGTTTGAACACTGAAGCTTTCTTT; cdr3_aa: CASSQDARLNTEAFF
clone_size: NA; v_call: TRBV19; j_call: TRBJ2-2; d_call: NA; cdr3_length: 14; cdr3_nt: TGTGCCAGCATAGACACCTTGAACACCGGGGAGCTGTTTTTT; cdr3_aa: CASIDTLNTGELFF
clone_size: NA; v_call: TRBV13; j_call: TRBJ1-5; d_call: NA; cdr3_length: 16; cdr3_nt: TGTGCCAGCAGCTTAGGCCCGGGGGCGAGGGGTCAGCCCCAGCATTTT; cdr3_aa: CASSLGPGARGQPQHF
clone_size: NA; v_call: TRBV7-3; j_call: TRBJ2-7; d_call: TRBD1; cdr3_length: 17; cdr3_nt: TGTGCCAGCAGCCTCTTTCCCCCGGGACAGGGTACCTACGAGCAGTACTTC; cdr3_aa: CASSLFPPGQGTYEQYF
clone_size: NA; v_call: TRBV9; j_call: TRBJ2-2; d_call: NA; cdr3_length: 13; cdr3_nt: TGTGCCAGCAGCGTAGTTCAGGCCGGGGAGCTGTTTTTT; cdr3_aa: CASSVVQAGELFF
clone_size: once; v_call: TRBV7-2; j_call: TRBJ2-5; d_call: TRBD2; cdr3_length: 17; cdr3_nt: TGTGCCAGCAGCCCAACCTCACTAGCGGGGGGAGGTGAGACCCAGTACTTC; cdr3_aa: CASSPTSLAGGGETQYF
clone_size: NA; v_call: TRBV18; j_call: TRBJ2-5; d_call: TRBD1; cdr3_length: 14; cdr3_nt: TGTGCCAGCTCACTCAACAGGGGAGAAGAGACCCAGTACTTC; cdr3_aa: CASSLNRGEETQYF